Each of the 9 T cell receptor beta chains below was sequenced from the same sample in a study of neurological immune-mediated disorders. TCRdb processed the 5' RACE reads anew with MiXCR; each CDR3 protein has one entry. The sample shows under 45,000 distinct CDR3 sequences, roughly 13% of them seen only once. The source material was PBMCs. The receptors here all came from a female donor in good health.

The sample holds many counts of this clonotype. This chain uses TRBV7-8 with TRBJ1-6, with a possible D match to TRBD1 (5 bases). This CDR3 contains 16 residues. Trimming stripped 4 bases from V and 7 bases from J, with 17 bases between. Per germline, CDR1 SGHVS and CDR2 FQNEAQ. Here the CDR3 DNA reads TGTGCCAGCAGCTCAGGGACCGCAGCAGTAAATTCACCCCTCCACTTT. Translated: CASSSGTAAVNSPLHF. The full variable domain, its missing parts supplied by reference TRBV7-8 and TRBJ1-6, is GAGVSQSPRYKVAKRGQDVALRCDPISGHVSLFWYQQALGQGPEFLTYFQNEAQLDKSGLPSDRFFAERPEGSVSTLKIQRTQQEDSAVYLCASSSGTAAVNSPLHFGNGTRLTVT.

This clonotype was observed many times. This chain uses TRBV5-6 with TRBJ1-1, with D hard to call. V shed 2 bases and J shed 2 bases, with 13 bases lying between them. The CDR3 is made up of 15 amino acids. CDR1 and CDR2 (germline): SGHDT, YYEEEE. This CDR3 reads CASSFGVRRNTEAFF. For the CDR3, the DNA is TGTGCCAGCAGCTTTGGTGTCAGGAGAAACACTGAAGCTTTCTTT.

This clonotype appeared many times. The chain joins TRBV5-1 to TRBJ2-5, with TRBD2 identical over 11 bases. With 0 bases clipped from V and 4 bases from J, the junction kept 5 bases outside the gene matches. The CDR3 is 16 amino acids. The germline CDR1 and CDR2 sequences are SGHRS and YFSETQ. The CDR3, as DNA: TGCGCCAGCAGCTTGGCGACTAGCGGGGCAGCAGAGACCCAGTACTTC. It codes for CASSLATSGAAETQYF.

This clonotype was picked up many times. The chain recombines TRBV3-1 with TRBJ1-1, with D unresolved. This CDR3 is built from 14 residues. CDR1 is LGHDT and CDR2 is YNNKEL in the germline V gene (reference sequence). The ends were cut back, 1 base at V and 8 bases at J, with 14 bases in the middle. The CDR3 sequence is CASSQAPGHLEAFF. The CDR3 bases are TGTGCCAGCAGCCAAGCCCCCGGGCACCTCGAAGCTTTCTTT. Variable domain in full (rest from reference TRBV3-1 and TRBJ1-1): DTAVSQTPKYLVTQMGNDKSIKCEQNLGHDTMYWYKQDSKKFLKIMFSYNNKELIINETVPNRFSPKSPDKAHLNLHINSLELGDSAVYFCASSQAPGHLEAFFGQGTRLTVV.

The CDR3: CASSPNAGRAPNSPLHF. Here the CDR3 DNA reads TGTGCCAGCTCACCAAATGCGGGCCGCGCCCCTAATTCACCCCTCCACTTT. V usage is TRBV18 and J usage is TRBJ1-6; D unresolved. With 2 bases removed from V and 6 bases from J, the gap between germline ends came to 17 bases. The V gene's germline CDR1 is KGHSH and CDR2 LQKENI. The CDR3 length is 17 residues. Full variable domain (remainder filled in from reference TRBV18 and TRBJ1-6): NAGVMQNPRHLVRRRGQEARLRCSPMKGHSHVYWYRQLPEEGLKFMVYLQKENIIDESGMPKERFSAEFPKEGPSILRIQQVVRGDSAAYFCASSPNAGRAPNSPLHFGNGTRLTVT.

This clonotype was counted at least ten times. The V gene is TRBV7-9, the J gene TRBJ1-1, with D possibly TRBD1 on 6 matching bases. CDR1 is SEHNR and CDR2 is FQNEAQ in the germline V gene (reference sequence). The ends were cut back, 11 bases at V and 9 bases at J, with 19 bases in the middle. CDR3 size: 12 residues. CDR3 sequence: CAGQATGYKAFF. The CDR3 nucleotides are TGTGCCGGGCAAGCGACAGGATATAAAGCTTTCTTT.

This clonotype counts as medium-sized. This chain uses TRBV18 with TRBJ2-1; the match to TRBD2 covers 10 bases. With 3 bases clipped from V and 8 bases from J, the junction kept 10 bases outside the gene matches. The V gene's germline CDR1 is KGHSH and CDR2 LQKENI. The length of the CDR3 is 16 residues. The chain's CDR3 is CASSPTSGVPIDEQFF. CDR3 DNA sequence: TGTGCCAGCTCACCCACTAGCGGGGTGCCCATCGATGAGCAGTTCTTC.

This clonotype was counted many times. V and J are TRBV3-1 and TRBJ2-1; the D gene is possibly TRBD1 (7 bases). Germline CDR1 reads LGHDT; CDR2 reads YNNKEL (reference sequence). V lost 1 base to trimming and J lost 2 bases, with 9 bases between them. The CDR3 length is 15 residues. In DNA, the CDR3 is TGTGCCAGCAGCCAAGCAGGGGGGACCTACAATGAGCAGTTCTTC. It yields the protein CASSQAGGTYNEQFF.

In this sample, this clonotype turned up many times. The rearrangement links TRBV25-1 to TRBJ2-7; TRBD2 matches 10 bases. CDR3 length: 15 amino acids. V shed 7 bases, J shed 1 base, and the junction held 7 bases outside the gene matches. CDR1 and CDR2 from the germline V gene are MGHDK and SYGVNS. The CDR3 region is CASTRLAGNSYEQYF. DNA for the CDR3: TGTGCCAGCACTCGACTAGCGGGCAATTCCTACGAGCAGTACTTC.